One sample yielded the 13 T cell receptor beta chains listed below, sequenced in a study of blood T cell repertoires in COVID-19. Only in-frame clones appear in the TCRdb table, and some are missing; sequencing was by immunoSEQ multiplex PCR. This sample carries over 200,000 clones, about 87% of them seen once, and the ten largest clones take approximately 3.7%. Sample: PBMCs or T cells enriched from blood (not recorded which). These receptors originate from a woman younger than 45 who had been exposed to COVID-19.

The CDR3 coding sequence is TGTGCCAGCAGTGTTTCTTCCGGGTACAATGAGCAGTTCTTC. Its translation is CASSVSSGYNEQFF. This rearrangement joins TRBV6-4 to TRBJ2-1; no definite D call. There are 14 residues in the CDR3. Germline loops: CDR1 MRHNA, CDR2 SNTAGT. Trimming cost V 4 bases and J 4 bases, with 11 bases left between them.

The chain links TRBV4-1 to TRBJ1-1, with D maybe TRBD1 (6 bases). Trimming removed 2 bases at V and 4 bases at J, with 14 bases between. Germline values: CDR1 MGHRA, CDR2 YSYEKL. This CDR3 region has 15 residues. CDR3 coding DNA: TGCGCCAGCAGCCAACACAATCAGGGGAGCACTGAAGCTTTCTTT. It yields the protein CASSQHNQGSTEAFF.

This clone was counted ten times or more. The sample has other DNA sequences that encode this CDR3 too. The V gene is TRBV3-1 (or the pseudogene TRBV3-2), the J gene TRBJ1-6; D gene unclear. V was cut by 2 bases and J by 7 bases, with 3 bases left in between. The CDR3 spans 12 residues. Germline V CDR1 and CDR2: LGHDT, YNNKEL (reference sequence). For the CDR3, the DNA is TGTGCCAGCAGCCAACTGAATTCACCCCTCCACTTT. It specifies CASSQLNSPLHF.

The chain has TRBV5-5 and TRBJ2-1, with D perhaps matching TRBD2 (5 bases). The CDR3 loop spans 14 amino acids. The germline V gene has CDR1 SGHKS and CDR2 YYEKEE (reference sequence). Trimming removed 4 bases from V and 4 bases from J, with 12 bases in between. CDR3 in DNA: TGTGCCAGCAGCGACCTAGCAGTTTACAATGAGCAGTTCTTC. This codes for CASSDLAVYNEQFF.

The chain is built from TRBV28 and TRBJ2-2; D possibly corresponds to TRBD2 (6 bases). The CDR3 is made up of 15 amino acids. The germline gives CDR1 MDHEN, CDR2 SYDVKM. The ends were cut back, 3 bases at V and 4 bases at J, with 12 bases in the middle. CDR3: CASSFGTAITGELFF. CDR3 nucleotides: TGTGCCAGCAGTTTCGGGACTGCTATCACCGGGGAGCTGTTTTTT.

This sequence joins TRBV18 and TRBJ2-5; TRBD2 is a possible D gene (5 bases). The V gene lost 3 bases and the J gene lost 5 bases, with 10 bases spanning the gap. Germline V CDR1 and CDR2: KGHSH, LQKENI. The CDR3 extends over 13 amino acids. DNA for the CDR3: TGTGCCAGCTCACCTGCGCAGCGGGAGACCCAGTACTTC. Protein sequence: CASSPAQRETQYF.

This chain uses TRBV15 with TRBJ1-2, with unresolved D. From germline, CDR1 is LNHNV and CDR2 YYDKDF (reference sequence). The CDR3 is 15 amino acids. V was shortened by 2 bases and J by 0 bases, with 10 bases between the two germline ends. The CDR3, as DNA: TGTGCCACCAGCAGATTCCACATCTCTAACTATGGCTACACCTTC. Residues: CATSRFHISNYGYTF.

V and J are TRBV18 and TRBJ2-1; 8 bases map to TRBD2. From germline, CDR1 is KGHSH and CDR2 LQKENI. V dropped 0 bases and J dropped 3; count of bases not matched to a gene: 10. This CDR3 is 18 amino acids long. The CDR3 loop reads CASSPPGVAGPLYNEQFF. The CDR3 coding sequence is TGTGCCAGCTCACCACCGGGGGTAGCGGGGCCTCTCTACAATGAGCAGTTCTTC.

The chain uses TRBV3-1 (or the pseudogene TRBV3-2) and TRBJ1-2, with 10 bases fitting TRBD1. The germline V gene encodes CDR1 LGHDT and CDR2 YNNKEL (reference sequence). This CDR3 is 14 amino acids long. The V and J ends lost 4 bases and 3 bases, in that order; junction bases with no gene match: 2. The CDR3 nucleotides are TGTGCCAGCAGCCTCGGGACAGGGGACTATGGCTACACCTTC. Protein sequence: CASSLGTGDYGYTF.

The rearrangement joins TRBV6-5 to TRBJ2-2, with D possibly TRBD1 on 6 matching bases. The CDR3 is made up of 13 amino acids. Germline-derived CDR1 and CDR2 are MNHEY and SVGAGI. Trimming took off 6 bases at V and 4 bases at J, with 9 bases between the two ends. CDR3 in DNA: TGTGCCAGCAGCCTACAGGGCACCGGGGAGCTGTTTTTT. This gives the protein CASSLQGTGELFF.

V and J are TRBV5-1 and TRBJ1-6; 7 bases are a match to TRBD1. Losses at the gene ends were 0 bases for V and 0 bases for J; bases not matched to a gene: 9. CDR3 length: 19 residues. Germline loops: CDR1 SGHRS, CDR2 YFSETQ. CDR3 amino acids: CASSLVPTGLSSYNSPLHF. The CDR3 DNA is TGCGCCAGCAGCTTGGTACCGACAGGGTTGAGCTCCTATAATTCACCCCTCCACTTT.

The chain couples TRBV5-6 to TRBJ1-4; D is unclear. The CDR3 extends over 14 amino acids. Germline V gives CDR1 SGHDT, CDR2 YYEEEE. The V gene lost 0 bases and the J gene lost 5 bases, with 8 bases spanning the gap. CDR3 in DNA: TGTGCCAGCAGCTTGGTGTCGGGGAATGAAAAACTGTTTTTT. Its protein product is CASSLVSGNEKLFF.

This sequence joins TRBV30 and TRBJ1-2, with 11 bases matching TRBD1. V lost 1 base to trimming and J lost 8 bases; unmatched junction nucleotides: 12. Germline V CDR1 and CDR2: GTSNPN, SVGIG (reference sequence). The CDR3 contains 16 residues. CDR3 sequence (DNA): TGTGCCTGGAGTGACCTACGGACAGGGGGCGGCGGAGGCTACACCTTC. This sequence encodes CAWSDLRTGGGGGYTF.